This T cell receptor (beta chain) was retrieved from a study of blood T cell repertoires in COVID-19. The table came from immunoSEQ multiplex PCR; TCRdb's copy has only in-frame clones and leaves some out. The table lists almost 250,000 clones, roughly 85% of them singletons. Everyone who took part was roughly 18 to 89 years old, and they came from fewer than 25 US areas. Grouping used clinical history reported by participants in a survey and questionnaire. Input material: PBMCs or T cells enriched from blood (not recorded which). The receptor's source is a woman between 45 and 60 years old with acute COVID-19.

DNA of the CDR3: TGTGCCAGCAGCCTAGTAGGGGGTAGCTCTGGAAACACCATATATTTT. Translating it yields CASSLVGGSSGNTIYF. The chain is built from TRBV5-6 and TRBJ1-3; weak D call: TRBD1 (6 bases). CDR3 size: 16 residues. Germline V gene data show CDR1 as SGHDT and CDR2 as YYEEEE. Trimming pared 4 bases from V and 0 bases from J, leaving 14 bases between.